These T cell receptor beta chains were read from a single sample in a study of response to subunit inactivated influenza vaccine. TCRdb redid the calling of the RT-PCR reads with MiXCR, one entry per CDR3 protein. The top ten clones hold around 10% of a sample with 550,000 to 800,000 distinct CDR3 sequences, about a sixth of them seen once. Sample: PBMCs from blood, taken less than 13 days after vaccination. These receptors were obtained from a man aged 45 to 65 who received an inactivated influenza vaccine. Both conserved end residues are part of each CDR3. Rows give clone size only sometimes, using once, few, many, or a class for an expanded clone.

size | V | CDR3
- | TRBV7-8 | CASSLEHPRQEKLFF
few | TRBV4-3 | CASSQELTLGDYEQYF
few | TRBV7-2 | CASSLARLAGVGSEFF
many | TRBV12-3/TRBV12-4 | CASRLNDGTYEQYF
few | TRBV5-1 | CASRPFLGRGNSPLHF
few | TRBV20-1 | CSATLSTSGPTDTQYF
- | TRBV19 | CASRPRGGYSNQPQHF
- | TRBV27 | CASSRSGGMEQFF
- | TRBV3-1 | CASSQVSYTEAFF
- | TRBV9 | CASSPYQGAGYEQYF
- | TRBV3-1 | CASSHGEGTQYF
- | TRBV7-8 | CASSLDRERSDEQFF
- | TRBV7-9 | CASSANLFGLQETQYF
- | TRBV27 | CASSLWNSPLHF
few | TRBV29-1 | CSVDGRPAGGPGNEQFF
- | TRBV20-1 | CSAMGLAATNEKLFF